A selection of T cell receptor beta chains follows, all from one sample in a study of T cells in localized non-small cell lung cancer. Profiled with immunoSEQ multiplex PCR; TCRdb holds only in-frame clones, not every one. The data contain about 59,000 clones, roughly 92% of them singletons. The source material was peripheral blood, sampled before any cancer treatment. The receptors come from a man aged 35 to 69 with stage I lung adenocarcinoma. CDR3s include the opening cysteine and the closing phenylalanine or tryptophan. Each record gives: clone size, J gene, D gene, V gene, CDR3 DNA, CDR3 protein. The D gene is left open where the match is weak. Rows give clone size only sometimes, using once, few, many, or a class for an expanded clone.

abundance: once
j_gene: TRBJ1-2
d_gene: TRBD1
v_gene: TRBV4-1
CDR3nt: TGCGCCAGCAGCCTGGGGACAGGAGCTAACTATGGCTACACCTTC
CDR3aa: CASSLGTGANYGYTF

abundance: once
j_gene: TRBJ2-1
d_gene: -
v_gene: TRBV28
CDR3nt: TGTGCCAGCAGTTTTTCTGTCGAGCGGGCCTACAATGAGCAGTTCTTC
CDR3aa: CASSFSVERAYNEQFF

abundance: -
j_gene: TRBJ2-1
d_gene: TRBD2
v_gene: TRBV5-6
CDR3nt: TGTGCCAGCAGCTTGGATCGGGAGGAGCCCTACAATGAGCAGTTCTTC
CDR3aa: CASSLDREEPYNEQFF

abundance: -
j_gene: TRBJ2-3
d_gene: TRBD2
v_gene: TRBV19
CDR3nt: TGTGCCACCTCTACTAGCGGATCCACAGATACGCAGTATTTT
CDR3aa: CATSTSGSTDTQYF

abundance: -
j_gene: TRBJ2-3
d_gene: -
v_gene: TRBV20-1
CDR3nt: TGCAGTATTCATACGCAGTATTTT
CDR3aa: CSIHTQYF

abundance: -
j_gene: TRBJ2-7
d_gene: -
v_gene: TRBV30
CDR3nt: TGTGCCTGGAGTGTTTACGGTCACCACGAGCAGTACTTC
CDR3aa: CAWSVYGHHEQYF

abundance: -
j_gene: TRBJ2-1
d_gene: -
v_gene: TRBV30
CDR3nt: TGTGCCTGGGGGGGTGAATCTGACAATGAGCAGTTCTTC
CDR3aa: CAWGGESDNEQFF

abundance: -
j_gene: TRBJ2-7
d_gene: -
v_gene: TRBV5-5
CDR3nt: TGTGCCAGCAGCTCCGATGACGAGCAGTACTTC
CDR3aa: CASSSDDEQYF

abundance: -
j_gene: TRBJ2-7
d_gene: -
v_gene: TRBV7-9
CDR3nt: TGTGCCAGCAGCTTAGGCGGGCACGAGCAGTACTTC
CDR3aa: CASSLGGHEQYF

abundance: -
j_gene: TRBJ1-5
d_gene: -
v_gene: TRBV4-1
CDR3nt: TGCGCCAGCAGCCAATCGAGGGGGAGGGTGTTAGCATTT
CDR3aa: CASSQSRGRVLAF

abundance: -
j_gene: TRBJ2-5
d_gene: -
v_gene: TRBV2
CDR3nt: TGTGCCAGCAGCGAACCAGCGGCCCAAGAGACCCAGTACTTC
CDR3aa: CASSEPAAQETQYF

abundance: -
j_gene: TRBJ2-7
d_gene: TRBD2
v_gene: TRBV18
CDR3nt: TGTGCCAGCTCACCGGGACTAGCTTACGAGCAGTACTTC
CDR3aa: CASSPGLAYEQYF

abundance: -
j_gene: TRBJ1-2
d_gene: -
v_gene: TRBV5-1
CDR3nt: TGCGCCAGCAGCTTGGTTGGGACATATGGCTACACCTTC
CDR3aa: CASSLVGTYGYTF

abundance: -
j_gene: TRBJ2-7
d_gene: TRBD1
v_gene: TRBV27
CDR3nt: TGTGCCAGCAGTTTCGGGACAGGGTCTCTCGAGCAGTACTTC
CDR3aa: CASSFGTGSLEQYF

abundance: -
j_gene: TRBJ2-7
d_gene: -
v_gene: TRBV6-5
CDR3nt: TGTGCCAGCAGTTACTCGGGAAGGCCACCCTTGGGCGAGCAGTACTTC
CDR3aa: CASSYSGRPPLGEQYF

abundance: -
j_gene: TRBJ1-3
d_gene: -
v_gene: TRBV9
CDR3nt: TGTGCCAGCAGCCCCAGCAGCGACGCTGGAAACACCATATATTTT
CDR3aa: CASSPSSDAGNTIYF

abundance: -
j_gene: TRBJ1-3
d_gene: -
v_gene: TRBV7-9
CDR3nt: TGTGCCAGCAGCAAAGGGGCCGGAAACACCATATATTTT
CDR3aa: CASSKGAGNTIYF

abundance: -
j_gene: TRBJ2-3
d_gene: TRBD2
v_gene: TRBV5-4
CDR3nt: TGTGCCAGCAGCTTGGTCTTCGGGGGGGGCACAGATACGCAGTATTTT
CDR3aa: CASSLVFGGGTDTQYF

abundance: -
j_gene: TRBJ2-2
d_gene: -
v_gene: TRBV7-6
CDR3nt: TGTGCCAGCAGCTTACGGGGGACGGGCGGGATGCCCACCGGGGAGCTGTTTTTT
CDR3aa: CASSLRGTGGMPTGELFF

abundance: -
j_gene: TRBJ2-1
d_gene: -
v_gene: TRBV29-1
CDR3nt: TGCAGCGTTGTTAATTGGGGCGGCAATGAGCAGTTCTTC
CDR3aa: CSVVNWGGNEQFF

abundance: -
j_gene: TRBJ2-3
d_gene: -
v_gene: TRBV4-1
CDR3nt: TGCGCCAGCAGCCTGGGAGTCGCCGGCACAGATACGCAGTATTTT
CDR3aa: CASSLGVAGTDTQYF

abundance: -
j_gene: TRBJ2-1
d_gene: TRBD2
v_gene: TRBV10-1
CDR3nt: TGCGCCAGCAGTGAACTAGCGGTTAGGGAAGACAATGAGCAGTTCTTC
CDR3aa: CASSELAVREDNEQFF

abundance: -
j_gene: TRBJ1-4
d_gene: -
v_gene: TRBV28
CDR3nt: TGTGCCAGCAGCAGTCCTCCCCTGGGGGAAAAACTGTTTTTT
CDR3aa: CASSSPPLGEKLFF

abundance: -
j_gene: TRBJ2-5
d_gene: TRBD2
v_gene: TRBV19
CDR3nt: TGTGCCAGTAGTAACGGACTAGCGGGATCCTCGAGAGCCCAGTACTTC
CDR3aa: CASSNGLAGSSRAQYF

abundance: -
j_gene: TRBJ1-5
d_gene: -
v_gene: TRBV6-5
CDR3nt: TGTGCCAGCAGTGCTAGGGACAATCAGCCCCAGCATTTT
CDR3aa: CASSARDNQPQHF

abundance: -
j_gene: TRBJ2-1
d_gene: -
v_gene: TRBV4-1
CDR3nt: TGCGCCAGCAGCCAAGGGGAGGACCCTCCCTACAATGAGCAGTTCTTC
CDR3aa: CASSQGEDPPYNEQFF

abundance: -
j_gene: TRBJ2-7
d_gene: TRBD2
v_gene: TRBV5-6
CDR3nt: TGTGCCAGCAGCCCCGGACTAGCGGGCGCCTCCTACGAGCAGTACTTC
CDR3aa: CASSPGLAGASYEQYF

abundance: -
j_gene: TRBJ1-5
d_gene: -
v_gene: TRBV30
CDR3nt: TGTGCCTGGAGTATCACGGATTATAGCAATCAGCCCCAGCATTTT
CDR3aa: CAWSITDYSNQPQHF

abundance: -
j_gene: TRBJ2-3
d_gene: TRBD2
v_gene: TRBV4-3
CDR3nt: TGCGCCAGCAGCCAAGATCGGGGGGGATCTTACCGAGATACGCAGTATTTT
CDR3aa: CASSQDRGGSYRDTQYF

abundance: once
j_gene: TRBJ2-1
d_gene: TRBD2
v_gene: TRBV4-2
CDR3nt: TGTGCCAGCAGCCAAGACGGGAGGGGGTACAATGAGCAGTTCTTC
CDR3aa: CASSQDGRGYNEQFF

abundance: -
j_gene: TRBJ1-2
d_gene: TRBD1
v_gene: TRBV9
CDR3nt: TGTGCCAGCAGCGCCCGGGGGGACAGAAACTATGGCTACACCTTC
CDR3aa: CASSARGDRNYGYTF

abundance: -
j_gene: TRBJ2-7
d_gene: TRBD1
v_gene: TRBV6-1
CDR3nt: TGTGCCAGCAGTGAGGGGACAGGGAATTACGAGCAGTACTTC
CDR3aa: CASSEGTGNYEQYF

abundance: -
j_gene: TRBJ2-7
d_gene: TRBD1
v_gene: TRBV30
CDR3nt: TGTGCCTGGAGTGTGGACAGGGGGGATATGGAAATCTACGAGCAGTACTTC
CDR3aa: CAWSVDRGDMEIYEQYF

abundance: -
j_gene: TRBJ2-7
d_gene: TRBD1
v_gene: TRBV28
CDR3nt: TGTGCCACCCTGGGCGGGACAGGTATCGAGCAGTACTTC
CDR3aa: CATLGGTGIEQYF

abundance: -
j_gene: TRBJ1-5
d_gene: -
v_gene: TRBV6-1
CDR3nt: TGTGCCAGCAGTACGTACGACAGTTATCAGCCCCAGCATTTT
CDR3aa: CASSTYDSYQPQHF

abundance: -
j_gene: TRBJ2-1
d_gene: -
v_gene: TRBV28
CDR3nt: TGTGCCAGCAGTTGGTTGGCGGGGAGGTACAATGAGCAGTTCTTC
CDR3aa: CASSWLAGRYNEQFF

abundance: -
j_gene: TRBJ1-1
d_gene: -
v_gene: TRBV27
CDR3nt: TGTGCCAGCATTGCCCGGGGGGACACTGAAGCTTTCTTT
CDR3aa: CASIARGDTEAFF

abundance: once
j_gene: TRBJ2-7
d_gene: -
v_gene: TRBV7-2
CDR3nt: TGTGCCAGCAGCTTAGACAACTACGAGCAGTACTTC
CDR3aa: CASSLDNYEQYF

abundance: -
j_gene: TRBJ2-7
d_gene: -
v_gene: TRBV18
CDR3nt: TGTGCCAGCTCACCGAGAGGGGGGTGGCAGTACTTC
CDR3aa: CASSPRGGWQYF

abundance: -
j_gene: TRBJ2-2
d_gene: -
v_gene: TRBV6-6
CDR3nt: TGTGCCAGCAGTTACTCCGGGGGTTCGGTCGGGGAGCTGTTTTTT
CDR3aa: CASSYSGGSVGELFF

abundance: -
j_gene: TRBJ2-5
d_gene: TRBD2
v_gene: TRBV7-9
CDR3nt: TGTGCCAGCAGCGACACAGGCAGGACTAGCGGCCCCCAAGAGACCCAGTACTTC
CDR3aa: CASSDTGRTSGPQETQYF

abundance: -
j_gene: TRBJ2-7
d_gene: TRBD1
v_gene: TRBV4-2
CDR3nt: TGTGCCAGCAGCCAAACTGGGACAGACCCATCCTACGAGCAGTACTTC
CDR3aa: CASSQTGTDPSYEQYF

abundance: once
j_gene: TRBJ2-2
d_gene: TRBD1
v_gene: TRBV11-3
CDR3nt: TGTGCCAGCAGGAGACAGGGAGACACCGGGGAGCTGTTTTTT
CDR3aa: CASRRQGDTGELFF

abundance: -
j_gene: TRBJ1-1
d_gene: -
v_gene: TRBV7-9
CDR3nt: TGTGCCAGCAGCGGCCGGGGGACCATGAACACTGAAGCTTTCTTT
CDR3aa: CASSGRGTMNTEAFF

abundance: -
j_gene: TRBJ1-2
d_gene: -
v_gene: TRBV19
CDR3nt: TGTGCCAGTAGTCTTCGGGACGGTAACTATGGCTACACCTTC
CDR3aa: CASSLRDGNYGYTF

abundance: -
j_gene: TRBJ1-1
d_gene: TRBD1
v_gene: TRBV30
CDR3nt: TGTGCCTGGAACAGGGGATTGACTGAAGCTTTCTTT
CDR3aa: CAWNRGLTEAFF

abundance: once
j_gene: TRBJ2-3
d_gene: TRBD2
v_gene: TRBV2
CDR3nt: TGTGCCAGCAGTGCGACTAGCGGGACTCCCACAGATACGCAGTATTTT
CDR3aa: CASSATSGTPTDTQYF

abundance: few
j_gene: TRBJ1-1
d_gene: -
v_gene: TRBV29-1
CDR3nt: TGCAGCGTTGAAGGGACAGTTATCAACACTGAAGCTTTCTTT
CDR3aa: CSVEGTVINTEAFF

abundance: -
j_gene: TRBJ2-7
d_gene: TRBD1
v_gene: TRBV18
CDR3nt: TGTGCCAGCTCACCACGTCCCGGACAGGGGGCGCTGATCGAGCAGTACTTC
CDR3aa: CASSPRPGQGALIEQYF

abundance: once
j_gene: TRBJ2-7
d_gene: TRBD2
v_gene: TRBV30
CDR3nt: TGTGCCTGGAGTAGAGGGACTACTCCCGAGCAGTACTTC
CDR3aa: CAWSRGTTPEQYF

abundance: -
j_gene: TRBJ2-2
d_gene: -
v_gene: TRBV5-1
CDR3nt: TGCGCCAGCAGCTTGGAGGGGCGGGCAACAACCGGGGAGCTGTTTTTT
CDR3aa: CASSLEGRATTGELFF

abundance: -
j_gene: TRBJ1-1
d_gene: -
v_gene: TRBV7-9
CDR3nt: TGTGCCAGCAGCCGGAATCCCCAGAACACTGAAGCTTTCTTT
CDR3aa: CASSRNPQNTEAFF

abundance: -
j_gene: TRBJ2-3
d_gene: -
v_gene: TRBV5-1
CDR3nt: TGCGCCAGCAGCCTTGGGGGCGGTCCAGATACGCAGTATTTT
CDR3aa: CASSLGGGPDTQYF

abundance: -
j_gene: TRBJ1-1
d_gene: -
v_gene: TRBV4-1
CDR3nt: TGCGCCAGCAGCCAAGTATGGGGGCGAATCCTTGAGGACACTGAAGCTTTCTTT
CDR3aa: CASSQVWGRILEDTEAFF